This TCR beta chain stems from a study of response to subunit inactivated influenza vaccine. The junction had 7 bases not matched to a gene; V was cut back by 5 bases and J by 0 bases. Germline V CDR1 and CDR2: SEHNR, FQNEAQ (reference sequence). The CDR3 totals 17 residues. TCRdb reanalysed the RT-PCR reads using MiXCR and keeps one entry per CDR3 protein. The sample includes 490,000 or so distinct CDR3 sequences, roughly 8.2% of them seen just once. The clonotype comes from a man aged 50-75 years who received an inactivated influenza vaccine. Sequenced material: PBMCs from blood, taken roughly 24 months after vaccination. J is TRBJ2-7 and V is TRBV7-9; 13 nucleotides align to TRBD2. The CDR3 reads CASSDWTSGGFSYEQYF. The CDR3 nucleotides are TGTGCCAGCAGCGATTGGACTAGCGGGGGTTTCTCCTACGAGCAGTACTTC. The variable domain in full, completed from reference TRBV7-9 and TRBJ2-7, reads DTGVSQNPRHKITKRGQNVTFRCDPISEHNRLYWYRQTLGQGPEFLTYFQNEAQLEKSRLLSDRFSAERPKGSFSTLEIQRTEQGDSAMYLCASSDWTSGGFSYEQYFGPGTRLTVT.